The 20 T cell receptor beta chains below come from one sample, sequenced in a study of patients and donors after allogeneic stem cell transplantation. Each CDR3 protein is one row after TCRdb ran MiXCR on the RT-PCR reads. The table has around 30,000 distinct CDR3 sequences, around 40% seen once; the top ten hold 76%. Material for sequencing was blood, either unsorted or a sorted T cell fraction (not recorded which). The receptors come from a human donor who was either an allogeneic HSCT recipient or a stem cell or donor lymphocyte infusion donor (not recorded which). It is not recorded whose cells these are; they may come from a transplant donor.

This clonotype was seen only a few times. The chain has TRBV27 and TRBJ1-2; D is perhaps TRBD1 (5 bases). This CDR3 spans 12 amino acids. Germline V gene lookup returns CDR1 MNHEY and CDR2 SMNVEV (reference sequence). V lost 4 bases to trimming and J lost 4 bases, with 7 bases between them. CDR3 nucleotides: TGTGCCAGCAGTTCGGGGGGCTATGGCTACACCTTC. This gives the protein CASSSGGYGYTF.

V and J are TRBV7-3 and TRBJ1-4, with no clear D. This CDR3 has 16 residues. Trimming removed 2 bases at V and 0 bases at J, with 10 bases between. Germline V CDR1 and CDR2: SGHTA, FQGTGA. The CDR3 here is CASSLRGRATNEKLFF. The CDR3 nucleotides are TGTGCCAGCAGCTTACGGGGAAGGGCAACTAATGAAAAACTGTTTTTT.

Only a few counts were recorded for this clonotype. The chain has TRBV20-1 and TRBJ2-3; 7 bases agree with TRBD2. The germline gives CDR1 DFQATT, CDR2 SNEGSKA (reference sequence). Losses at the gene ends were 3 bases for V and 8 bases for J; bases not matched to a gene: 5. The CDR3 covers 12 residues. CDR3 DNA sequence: TGCAGTGCTAGTCCCACTAGCGTTACGCAGTATTTT. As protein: CSASPTSVTQYF.

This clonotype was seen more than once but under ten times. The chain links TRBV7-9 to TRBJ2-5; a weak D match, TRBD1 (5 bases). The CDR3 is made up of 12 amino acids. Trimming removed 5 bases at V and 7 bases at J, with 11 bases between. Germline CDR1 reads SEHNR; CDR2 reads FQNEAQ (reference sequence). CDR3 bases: TGTGCCAGCAGCACACTACAGGCGACCCAGTACTTC. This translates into CASSTLQATQYF.

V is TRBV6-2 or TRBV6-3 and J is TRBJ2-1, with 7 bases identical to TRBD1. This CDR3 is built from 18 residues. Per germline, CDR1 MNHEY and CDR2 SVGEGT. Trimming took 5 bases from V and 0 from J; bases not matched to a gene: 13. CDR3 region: CASSPTGKIRVSYNEQFF. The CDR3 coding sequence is TGTGCCAGCAGTCCGACAGGGAAAATCCGTGTCTCCTACAATGAGCAGTTCTTC.

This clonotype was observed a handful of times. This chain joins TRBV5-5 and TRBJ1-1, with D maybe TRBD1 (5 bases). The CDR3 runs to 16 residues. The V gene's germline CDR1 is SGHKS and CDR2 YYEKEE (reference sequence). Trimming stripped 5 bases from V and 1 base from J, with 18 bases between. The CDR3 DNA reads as TGTGCCAGCAGGCCGCCCTTGGGGGTGAGGAACACTGAAGCTTTCTTT. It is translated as CASRPPLGVRNTEAFF.

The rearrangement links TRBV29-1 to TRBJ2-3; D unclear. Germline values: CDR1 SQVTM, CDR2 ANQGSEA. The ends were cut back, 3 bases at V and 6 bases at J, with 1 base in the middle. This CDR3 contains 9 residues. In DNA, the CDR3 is TGCAGCGTTGACGATACGCAGTATTTT. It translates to CSVDDTQYF.

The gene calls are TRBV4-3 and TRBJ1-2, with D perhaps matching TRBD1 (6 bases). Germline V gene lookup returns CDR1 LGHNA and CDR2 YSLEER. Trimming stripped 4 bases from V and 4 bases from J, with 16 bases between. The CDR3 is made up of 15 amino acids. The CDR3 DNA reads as TGCGCCAGCAGCCGCCGGTCCGGGACATTCTATGGCTACACCTTC. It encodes CASSRRSGTFYGYTF.

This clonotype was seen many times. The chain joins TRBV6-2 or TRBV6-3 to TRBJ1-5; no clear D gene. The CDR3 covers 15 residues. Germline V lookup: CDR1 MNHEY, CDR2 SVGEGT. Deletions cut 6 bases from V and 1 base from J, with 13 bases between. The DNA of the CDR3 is TGTGCCAGCAGGAAGGAGGGCGTCAGCAATCAGCCCCAGCATTTT. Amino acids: CASRKEGVSNQPQHF.

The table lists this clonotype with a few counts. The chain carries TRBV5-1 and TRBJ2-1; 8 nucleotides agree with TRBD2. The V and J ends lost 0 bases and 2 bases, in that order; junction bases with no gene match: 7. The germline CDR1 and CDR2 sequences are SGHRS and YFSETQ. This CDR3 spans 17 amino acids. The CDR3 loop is CASSLGGTSGPYNEQFF. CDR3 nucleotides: TGCGCCAGCAGCTTGGGCGGGACTAGTGGCCCCTACAATGAGCAGTTCTTC. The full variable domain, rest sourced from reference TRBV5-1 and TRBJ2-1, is KAGVTQTPRYLIKTRGQQVTLSCSPISGHRSVSWYQQTPGQGLQFLFEYFSETQRNKGNFPGRFSGRQFSNSRSEMNVSTLELGDSALYLCASSLGGTSGPYNEQFFGPGTRLTVL.

DNA of the CDR3: TGTGCCACCAGCAGACCCTACAGGGCCGGAGGAAACACCATATATTTT. The encoded protein is CATSRPYRAGGNTIYF. V and J are TRBV15 and TRBJ1-3; tentatively, D is TRBD1 (6 bases). V lost 2 bases and J 4 bases, leaving 15 bases between the germline ends. The CDR3 is made up of 16 amino acids. Germline V CDR1 and CDR2: LNHNV, YYDKDF (reference sequence).

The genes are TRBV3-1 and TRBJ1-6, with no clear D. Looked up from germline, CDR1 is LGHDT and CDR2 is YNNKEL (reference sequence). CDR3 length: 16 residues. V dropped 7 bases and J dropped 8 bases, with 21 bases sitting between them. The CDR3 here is CASNFIGMVDHSPLHF. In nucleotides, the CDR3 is TGTGCCAGCAACTTTATTGGTATGGTGGATCATTCACCCCTCCACTTT.

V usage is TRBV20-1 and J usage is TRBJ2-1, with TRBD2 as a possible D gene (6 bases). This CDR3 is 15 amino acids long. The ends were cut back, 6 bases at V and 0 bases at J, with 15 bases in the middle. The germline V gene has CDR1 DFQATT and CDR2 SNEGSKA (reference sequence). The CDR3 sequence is CSASTRGSSYNEQFF. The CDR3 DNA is TGCAGTGCCTCTACTCGGGGGAGCTCCTACAATGAGCAGTTCTTC.

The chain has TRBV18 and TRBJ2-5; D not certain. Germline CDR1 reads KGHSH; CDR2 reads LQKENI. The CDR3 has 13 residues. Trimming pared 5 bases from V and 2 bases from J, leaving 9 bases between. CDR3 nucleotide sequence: TGTGCCAGCTCATATCAACGACAAGAGACCCAGTACTTC. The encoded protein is CASSYQRQETQYF. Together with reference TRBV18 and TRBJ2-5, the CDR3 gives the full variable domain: NAGVMQNPRHLVRRRGQEARLRCSPMKGHSHVYWYRQLPEEGLKFMVYLQKENIIDESGMPKERFSAEFPKEGPSILRIQQVVRGDSAAYFCASSYQRQETQYFGPGTRLLVL.

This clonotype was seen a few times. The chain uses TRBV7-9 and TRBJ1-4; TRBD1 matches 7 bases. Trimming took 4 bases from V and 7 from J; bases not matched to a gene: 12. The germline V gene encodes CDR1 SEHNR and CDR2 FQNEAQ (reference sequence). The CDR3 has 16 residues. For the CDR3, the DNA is TGTGCCAGCAGCTCGACAACAGGGGCGGCGGGTGAAAAACTGTTTTTT. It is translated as CASSSTTGAAGEKLFF.

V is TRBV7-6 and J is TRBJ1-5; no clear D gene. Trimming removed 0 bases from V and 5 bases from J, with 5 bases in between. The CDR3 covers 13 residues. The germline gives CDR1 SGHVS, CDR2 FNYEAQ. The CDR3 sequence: CASSLAWDQPQHF. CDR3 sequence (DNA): TGTGCCAGCAGCTTAGCTTGGGATCAGCCCCAGCATTTT. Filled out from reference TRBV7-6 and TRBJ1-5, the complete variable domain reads GAGVSQSPRYKVTKRGQDVALRCDPISGHVSLYWYRQALGQGPEFLTYFNYEAQQDKSGLPNDRFSAERPEGSISTLTIQRTEQRDSAMYRCASSLAWDQPQHFGDGTRLSIL.

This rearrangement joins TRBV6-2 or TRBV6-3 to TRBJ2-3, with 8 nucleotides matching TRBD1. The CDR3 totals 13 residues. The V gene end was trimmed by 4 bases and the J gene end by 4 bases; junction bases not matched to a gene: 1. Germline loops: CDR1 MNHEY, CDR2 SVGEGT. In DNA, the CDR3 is TGTGCCAGCAGTTTACAGGGGGCAGATACGCAGTATTTT. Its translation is CASSLQGADTQYF.

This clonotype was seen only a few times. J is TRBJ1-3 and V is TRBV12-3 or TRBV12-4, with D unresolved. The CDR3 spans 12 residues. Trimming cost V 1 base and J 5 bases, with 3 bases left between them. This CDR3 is CASSLGRNTIYF. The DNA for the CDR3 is TGTGCCAGCAGTTTAGGGAGAAACACCATATATTTT.

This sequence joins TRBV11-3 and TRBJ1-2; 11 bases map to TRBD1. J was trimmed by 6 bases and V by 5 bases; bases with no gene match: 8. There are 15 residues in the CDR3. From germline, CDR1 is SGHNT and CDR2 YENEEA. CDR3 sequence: CASSPRDRGSNGYTF. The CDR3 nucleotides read TGTGCCAGCAGCCCCCGGGACAGGGGGTCGAATGGCTACACCTTC. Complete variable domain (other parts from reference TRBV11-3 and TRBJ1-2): EAGVVQSPRYKIIEKKQPVAFWCNPISGHNTLYWYLQNLGQGPELLIRYENEEAVDDSQLPKDRFSAERLKGVDSTLKIQPAELGDSAVYLCASSPRDRGSNGYTFGSGTRLTVV.

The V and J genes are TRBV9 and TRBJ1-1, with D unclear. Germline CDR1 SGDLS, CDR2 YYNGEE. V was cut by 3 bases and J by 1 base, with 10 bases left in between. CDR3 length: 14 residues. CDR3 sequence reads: CASSATATNTEAFF. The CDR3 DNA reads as TGTGCCAGCAGCGCAACAGCGACGAACACTGAAGCTTTCTTT.